These 17 T cell receptor beta chains share one sample of origin, sequenced in a study of beta chain features in type 1 diabetes. Every isolated RNA sample was fully reverse transcribed, so sequencing captured expressed TCRB transcripts. TCRdb's table, derived via immunoSEQ multiplex PCR, lists solely in-frame clones and lacks some. This table holds some 150,000 clones, 9% to 10% found once. The antigens of these receptors remain unknown. Regarding the study as a whole: All four CD4+ subsets from Type 1 diabetes patients carried moderately but significantly shorter TCRB CDR3s.

The sequenced material came from central memory CD4+ T cells from blood. These TCRs come from a woman aged 25 to 45 with type 1 diabetes.

This clone was observed a handful of times. The chain combines TRBV6-5 with TRBJ2-7, with 9 positions matching TRBD1. The CDR3 length is 15 residues. Per germline, CDR1 MNHEY and CDR2 SVGAGI. With V trimmed by 5 bases and J by 4 bases, 9 bases remained unmatched. In nucleotides, the CDR3 is TGTGCCAGCAGTCTCTCTCCGGGACAGGGTTACGAGCAGTACTTC. This sequence encodes CASSLSPGQGYEQYF.

J is TRBJ2-1 and V is TRBV5-1; 7 bases map to TRBD2. Germline V gives CDR1 SGHRS, CDR2 YFSETQ. The CDR3 sequence is 15 residues long. The V gene end was trimmed by 0 bases and the J gene end by 2 bases; junction bases not matched to a gene: 2. CDR3 residues: CASSLDAGAYNEQFF. The CDR3 DNA follows: TGCGCCAGCAGCTTGGACGCGGGAGCCTACAATGAGCAGTTCTTC.

This clone has more than one count but fewer than ten. The chain links TRBV29-1 to TRBJ2-7, with D unresolved. The germline V gene encodes CDR1 SQVTM and CDR2 ANQGSEA. The CDR3 length is 13 residues. Trimming took 3 bases from V and 2 from J, leaving 11 bases between them. The CDR3 spells CSVEAAQTYEQYF. CDR3 bases: TGCAGCGTTGAGGCGGCACAAACCTACGAGCAGTACTTC.

This clone came up a few times. The genes are TRBV30 and TRBJ2-2; tentatively, D is TRBD1 (5 bases). CDR1 and CDR2 (germline): GTSNPN, SVGIG (reference sequence). This CDR3 spans 13 amino acids. V was shortened by 5 bases and J by 0 bases, with 7 bases between the two germline ends. CDR3 in DNA: TGTGCCTGGGGGGCCTCGAACACCGGGGAGCTGTTTTTT. It yields the protein CAWGASNTGELFF.

This rearrangement joins TRBV18 to TRBJ1-5; D perhaps matches TRBD1 (5 bases). Between the trimmed V and J ends, which lost 0 bases and 0 bases, there was a span of 18 bases. Germline CDR1 and CDR2: KGHSH and LQKENI. The CDR3 is 19 amino acids. The CDR3 DNA follows: TGTGCCAGCTCACCACCGGCCAGGGAAAGGGGATATAGCAATCAGCCCCAGCATTTT. Its protein is CASSPPARERGYSNQPQHF.

Only a few counts were recorded for this clone. The chain combines TRBV4-1 with TRBJ2-3; TRBD1 aligns across 9 bases. Germline lookup yields CDR1 MGHRA and CDR2 YSYEKL. J gave up 6 bases and V 1 base, and 5 bases lay outside the gene matches. CDR3 size: 15 residues. This chain's CDR3 is CASSQAGTGRDTQYF. CDR3 DNA sequence: TGCGCCAGCAGCCAAGCCGGGACAGGGAGGGATACGCAGTATTTT.

V usage is TRBV29-1 and J usage is TRBJ1-1; possibly TRBD1 for D (5 bases). Germline CDR1 is SQVTM and CDR2 is ANQGSEA. V lost 7 bases to trimming and J lost 8 bases, with 29 bases between them. This CDR3 is built from 16 residues. Written as DNA, the CDR3 is TGCAGCGCCCGCAACTTTGGGGACTCACGAGAGGAGGAAGCTTTCTTT. Amino acids: CSARNFGDSREEEAFF.

The chain carries TRBV5-1 and TRBJ2-7; 7 bases map to TRBD1. V dropped 4 bases and J dropped 5; count of bases not matched to a gene: 9. CDR3 length equals 14 residues. Germline V lookup: CDR1 SGHRS, CDR2 YFSETQ. The CDR3 sequence: CASSEQGNFNEQYF. CDR3 in DNA: TGCGCCAGCAGCGAACAGGGGAATTTCAACGAGCAGTACTTC.

This clone was counted between two and nine times. The J gene is TRBJ2-5, the V gene TRBV15; D is unresolved. V was trimmed by 3 bases and J by 4 bases, leaving 9 bases between them. CDR1 LNHNV and CDR2 YYDKDF come from the germline V gene (reference sequence). The CDR3 runs 13 residues. In DNA form, the CDR3 reads TGTGCCACCAGCAGGAGTATACGAGAGACCCAGTACTTC. Its translation is CATSRSIRETQYF.

The table lists this clone with a few counts. This CDR3 reads CASSQERGGVAGESNEQFF. CDR3 nucleotides: TGCGCCAGCAGCCAAGAAAGGGGCGGGGTAGCGGGAGAGAGCAATGAGCAGTTCTTC. The rearrangement links TRBV4-1 to TRBJ2-1; 9 bases align to TRBD2. The CDR3 consists of 19 residues. With V trimmed by 0 bases and J by 6 bases, 15 bases remained unmatched. Germline assignment: CDR1 MGHRA and CDR2 YSYEKL.

This clone has just a few counts. This rearrangement joins TRBV10-3 to TRBJ1-3; D perhaps matches TRBD1 (5 bases). Trimming took off 0 bases at V and 4 bases at J, with 10 bases between the two ends. This CDR3 region has 15 residues. Germline CDR1 and CDR2: ENHRY and SYGVKD. In DNA, the CDR3 is TGTGCCATCAGTGAGTCGGTACAGGTGGGAAACACCATATATTTT. Translated, it gives CAISESVQVGNTIYF.

This clone was detected ten times or more. The rearrangement joins TRBV4-1 to TRBJ2-2, with 9 bases that match TRBD2. CDR1 and CDR2 from the germline V gene are MGHRA and YSYEKL. The CDR3 loop spans 17 amino acids. The V and J ends lost 3 bases and 2 bases, in that order; junction bases with no gene match: 7. In DNA, the CDR3 is TGCGCCAGCAGCCAGTTTACTAGCGGGCGTAACACCGGGGAGCTGTTTTTT. Protein sequence: CASSQFTSGRNTGELFF.

The chain uses TRBV7-3 and TRBJ2-5; possible D gene TRBD2, 5 bases. Germline assignment: CDR1 SGHTA and CDR2 FQGTGA. V was clipped by 3 bases and J by 5 bases, with 10 bases between them. CDR3 length equals 13 residues. CDR3 in amino acids: CASSLTNQETQYF. The DNA for the CDR3 is TGTGCCAGCAGCTTGACTAATCAGGAGACCCAGTACTTC.

This clone was seen more than once but under ten times. The rearrangement links TRBV29-1 to TRBJ2-3, with 13 bases fitting TRBD2. The CDR3 runs to 16 residues. The germline CDR1 and CDR2 sequences are SQVTM and ANQGSEA. V lost 3 bases, J lost 1 base, and 4 bases stayed unmatched. The CDR3 here is CSVDRGTSGGTDTQYF. The CDR3 bases are TGCAGCGTTGATAGGGGGACTAGCGGGGGCACAGATACGCAGTATTTT.

The chain employs TRBV19 and TRBJ1-1; no firm D call. From germline, CDR1 is LNHDA and CDR2 SQIVND (reference sequence). This CDR3 is built from 13 residues. V lost 1 base and J 2 bases, leaving 5 bases between the germline ends. The CDR3 DNA sequence: TGTGCCAGTAGTATAGTACACAACACTGAAGCTTTCTTT. It encodes CASSIVHNTEAFF.

The chain recombines TRBV28 with TRBJ1-1, with D unresolved. V was pared by 3 bases and J by 3 bases, with 11 bases between. CDR1 and CDR2 (germline): MDHEN, SYDVKM. The CDR3 extends over 14 amino acids. The CDR3 region is CASSFYPGYTEAFF. The DNA of the CDR3 is TGTGCCAGCAGTTTTTATCCGGGGTACACTGAAGCTTTCTTT.

This clone was found a few times. The genes are TRBV18 and TRBJ1-2; D remains unclear. Germline V lookup: CDR1 KGHSH, CDR2 LQKENI. Trimming pared 4 bases from V and 4 bases from J, leaving 16 bases between. The CDR3 totals 15 residues. CDR3 sequence: CASSQTIAAPYGYTF. The CDR3 DNA reads TGTGCCAGCTCACAAACGATTGCTGCGCCCTATGGCTACACCTTC.